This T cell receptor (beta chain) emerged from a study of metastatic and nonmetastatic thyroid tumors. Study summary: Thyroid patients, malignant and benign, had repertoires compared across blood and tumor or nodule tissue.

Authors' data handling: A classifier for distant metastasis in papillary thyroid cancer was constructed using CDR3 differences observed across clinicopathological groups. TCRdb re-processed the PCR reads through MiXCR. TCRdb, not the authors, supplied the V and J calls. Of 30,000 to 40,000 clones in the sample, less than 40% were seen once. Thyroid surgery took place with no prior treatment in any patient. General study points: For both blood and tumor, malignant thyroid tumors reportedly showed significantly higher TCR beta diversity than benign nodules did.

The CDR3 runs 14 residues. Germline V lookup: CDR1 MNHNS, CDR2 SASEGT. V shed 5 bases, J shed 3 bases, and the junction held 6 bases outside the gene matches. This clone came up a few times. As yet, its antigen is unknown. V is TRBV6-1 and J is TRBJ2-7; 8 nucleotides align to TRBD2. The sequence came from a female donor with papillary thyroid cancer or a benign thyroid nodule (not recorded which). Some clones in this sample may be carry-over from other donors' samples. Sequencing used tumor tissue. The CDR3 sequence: CASSRPGLGYEQYF. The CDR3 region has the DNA TGTGCCAGCAGTCGACCGGGACTAGGCTACGAGCAGTACTTC.